Sequencing of this T cell receptor (beta chain) was carried out in a study of blood T cell repertoires in COVID-19. Whole-study context: Whether acute or convalescent, the COVID-19 samples came from the United States, Italy and Spain. T cells, B-cell-depleted T cells, or PBMCs supplied cDNA or gDNA.

Authors' analysis steps: By means of reference gene primer amplification, nucleated cell counts were estimated. Profiling relied on immunoSEQ multiplex PCR, and the TCRdb table lists in-frame clones only, not all of them. V, J and clone size are those of that table, while D and trimming were read from the DNA. Of approximately 30,000 clones listed, 70% to 90% were seen once; the top ten hold around 0.57%. CDR3 length: 18 residues. V was pared by 3 bases and J by 9 bases, with 15 bases of the junction left unmatched. Germline V gives CDR1 SGHKS, CDR2 YYEKEE (reference sequence). The source material was peripheral blood. The clonotype comes from a woman aged 35 to 49 with active or convalescent COVID-19. The chain has TRBV5-5 and TRBJ2-1; 13 bases are a match to TRBD2. In DNA, the CDR3 is TGTGCCAGCAGCTCGCCGGGACTAGCGGGATTCGGTTTAGGTGAGCAGTTCTTC. Residues: CASSSPGLAGFGLGEQFF.